The rows below give T cell receptor beta chains drawn from one sample of a study of T cells in Graves' hyperthyroidism and ophthalmopathy. MiXCR, run by TCRdb on the multiplex PCR reads, gives a single entry per CDR3 protein. This table holds 600,000 or so distinct CDR3 sequences, 12% to 15% found once. The source material was blood. The receptor set was obtained from a woman between 18 and 30 years old with Graves' ophthalmopathy. Both conserved end residues are part of each CDR3. D genes are given only for firm matches. A clone size is listed for some rows: how often the clone was seen (once, few, many), or a class if it is expanded.

d_gene: TRBD2
abundance: many
j_gene: TRBJ2-5
v_gene: TRBV20-1
CDR3nt: TGCAGTGCCGCCGGGACTAGCGGGGTACTCCAAGAGACCCAGTACTTC
CDR3aa: CSAAGTSGVLQETQYF

d_gene: TRBD2
abundance: few
j_gene: TRBJ2-2
v_gene: TRBV6-1
CDR3nt: TGTGCCAGCAGCCGTCCGGCGGGGGCCGGGGAGCTGTTTTTT
CDR3aa: CASSRPAGAGELFF

d_gene: .
abundance: many
j_gene: TRBJ1-1
v_gene: TRBV28
CDR3nt: TGTGCCAGCAGTTTACCGAGTGGGGGCACTGAAGCTTTCTTT
CDR3aa: CASSLPSGGTEAFF

d_gene: .
abundance: many
j_gene: TRBJ1-5
v_gene: TRBV28
CDR3nt: TGTGCCAGCAGTTTCGGTGGGGCGCGAGGCAATCAGCCCCAGCATTTT
CDR3aa: CASSFGGARGNQPQHF

d_gene: TRBD1
abundance: .
j_gene: TRBJ2-2
v_gene: TRBV9
CDR3nt: TGTGCCAGCAGCGGTCGACAGGGGGCACGGACCGGGGAGCTGTTTTTT
CDR3aa: CASSGRQGARTGELFF

d_gene: TRBD2
abundance: many
j_gene: TRBJ2-3
v_gene: TRBV30
CDR3nt: TGTGCCTGGAGTCCTCGACTAGCGGGGTTCACAGATACGCAGTATTTT
CDR3aa: CAWSPRLAGFTDTQYF

d_gene: .
abundance: many
j_gene: TRBJ1-5
v_gene: TRBV2
CDR3nt: TGTGCCAGCCTCAGATCCAGGGACGGTCAGCCCCAGCATTTT
CDR3aa: CASLRSRDGQPQHF

d_gene: .
abundance: many
j_gene: TRBJ1-1
v_gene: TRBV6-1
CDR3nt: TGTGCCAGCAGAAATGGGGGAGACACTGAAGCTTTCTTT
CDR3aa: CASRNGGDTEAFF

d_gene: .
abundance: many
j_gene: TRBJ2-1
v_gene: TRBV12-3/TRBV12-4
CDR3nt: TGTGCCAGCAGTTTAGCTAGGGGGGCCGTCGAGCAGTTCTTC
CDR3aa: CASSLARGAVEQFF

d_gene: .
abundance: many
j_gene: TRBJ2-4
v_gene: TRBV20-1
CDR3nt: TGCAGTGCTAGCCGGGACAAGGGTGGATGGGACATTCAGTACTTC
CDR3aa: CSASRDKGGWDIQYF

d_gene: .
abundance: .
j_gene: TRBJ1-1
v_gene: TRBV18
CDR3nt: TGTGCCAGCTCACCTAACACAGACATGAACACTGAAGCTTTCTTT
CDR3aa: CASSPNTDMNTEAFF

d_gene: .
abundance: many
j_gene: TRBJ2-7
v_gene: TRBV12-3/TRBV12-4
CDR3nt: TGTGCCAGCACCCCCGGATCTGAGCAGTACTTC
CDR3aa: CASTPGSEQYF

d_gene: TRBD1
abundance: many
j_gene: TRBJ2-6
v_gene: TRBV12-3/TRBV12-4
CDR3nt: TGTGCCAGCAGTCCAGACAGGGGGTCAAGTGTCCTGACTTTC
CDR3aa: CASSPDRGSSVLTF

d_gene: .
abundance: many
j_gene: TRBJ2-7
v_gene: TRBV19
CDR3nt: TGTGCCAGTAGTATTTTGGACGGGCCCTACGAGCAGTACTTC
CDR3aa: CASSILDGPYEQYF

d_gene: .
abundance: .
j_gene: TRBJ1-3
v_gene: TRBV20-1
CDR3nt: TGCAGTGCTCGGACAGCTGGAAACACCATATATTTT
CDR3aa: CSARTAGNTIYF

d_gene: .
abundance: many
j_gene: TRBJ2-7
v_gene: TRBV11-2
CDR3nt: TGTGCCAGCAGCTTCGTCGAGGGAGGGGGGTACGAGCAGTACTTC
CDR3aa: CASSFVEGGGYEQYF

d_gene: .
abundance: many
j_gene: TRBJ1-2
v_gene: TRBV14
CDR3nt: TGTGCCAGCAGCCAAGAGGGGTGGCAGTCTTGGTATGGCTACACCTTC
CDR3aa: CASSQEGWQSWYGYTF

d_gene: .
abundance: few
j_gene: TRBJ1-2
v_gene: TRBV13
CDR3nt: TGTGCCAGCAGCTTAGGGGGAGGGGATGACTATGGCTACACCTTC
CDR3aa: CASSLGGGDDYGYTF

d_gene: .
abundance: many
j_gene: TRBJ2-6
v_gene: TRBV2
CDR3nt: TGTGCCAGCAGTAACACACTGGGTGCGGGGGCCAACGTCCTGACTTTC
CDR3aa: CASSNTLGAGANVLTF

d_gene: TRBD2
abundance: many
j_gene: TRBJ2-1
v_gene: TRBV20-1
CDR3nt: TGCAGTGCTAGAGACTGGCGGGAGATGTACAATGAGCAGTTCTTC
CDR3aa: CSARDWREMYNEQFF

d_gene: .
abundance: many
j_gene: TRBJ2-5
v_gene: TRBV20-1
CDR3nt: TGCAGTGCTAGAGTTTTGGGGCAACAAGAGACCCAGTACTTC
CDR3aa: CSARVLGQQETQYF

d_gene: TRBD2
abundance: many
j_gene: TRBJ2-7
v_gene: TRBV6-1
CDR3nt: TGTGCCATAAGATCCGGGACTAGCGGTACCTACGAGCAGTACTTC
CDR3aa: CAIRSGTSGTYEQYF

d_gene: .
abundance: few
j_gene: TRBJ1-4
v_gene: TRBV11-2
CDR3nt: TGTGCCAGCAGCTTAGATCTCGGGGAAAAACTGTTTTTT
CDR3aa: CASSLDLGEKLFF

d_gene: .
abundance: many
j_gene: TRBJ1-5
v_gene: TRBV6-1
CDR3nt: TGTGCCAGCGGGGGCGCTGTGTATAGCAATCAGCCCCAGCATTTT
CDR3aa: CASGGAVYSNQPQHF

d_gene: TRBD1
abundance: .
j_gene: TRBJ1-5
v_gene: TRBV29-1
CDR3nt: TGCAGCGCTGTTGACAGGGAAAATCAGCCCCAGCATTTT
CDR3aa: CSAVDRENQPQHF

d_gene: TRBD1
abundance: few
j_gene: TRBJ2-2
v_gene: TRBV25-1
CDR3nt: TGTGCCAGCAGTGAGGAGAACCGGGACAGAACCGGGGAGCTGTTTTTT
CDR3aa: CASSEENRDRTGELFF

d_gene: .
abundance: .
j_gene: TRBJ2-7
v_gene: TRBV14
CDR3nt: TGTGCCAGCAGCCTGACTCCCTCCGTGGGCTACGAGCAGTACTTC
CDR3aa: CASSLTPSVGYEQYF

d_gene: TRBD2
abundance: many
j_gene: TRBJ2-3
v_gene: TRBV2
CDR3nt: TGTGCCAGCCAGACTAGCGGCACAGATACGCAGTATTTT
CDR3aa: CASQTSGTDTQYF

d_gene: .
abundance: .
j_gene: TRBJ2-1
v_gene: TRBV29-1
CDR3nt: TGCAGCGTTGAAACCCCCTGGCCAAGTAACAATGAGCAGTTCTTC
CDR3aa: CSVETPWPSNNEQFF

d_gene: .
abundance: few
j_gene: TRBJ1-2
v_gene: TRBV10-2
CDR3nt: TGCGCCAGCAGTGACTTACAGGGCTTGAACTATGGCTACACCTTC
CDR3aa: CASSDLQGLNYGYTF

d_gene: .
abundance: many
j_gene: TRBJ2-1
v_gene: TRBV12-3/TRBV12-4
CDR3nt: TGTGCCAGCAGTTTAGGCGGTGGTGATCCCTCCTACAATGAGCAGTTCTTC
CDR3aa: CASSLGGGDPSYNEQFF

d_gene: .
abundance: .
j_gene: TRBJ2-7
v_gene: TRBV12-3/TRBV12-4
CDR3nt: TGTGCCAGCAGTTTTGGGGGAGGTAACGAGCAGTACTTC
CDR3aa: CASSFGGGNEQYF

d_gene: TRBD2
abundance: many
j_gene: TRBJ2-7
v_gene: TRBV27
CDR3nt: TGTGCCAGCAGTTCCTATCTAGCGGGAGGCTACGAGCAGTACTTC
CDR3aa: CASSSYLAGGYEQYF

d_gene: .
abundance: .
j_gene: TRBJ2-2
v_gene: TRBV7-3
CDR3nt: TGTGCCAGCAGCTTAACCGGGAGCGGCACCGGGGAGCTGTTTTTT
CDR3aa: CASSLTGSGTGELFF

d_gene: .
abundance: few
j_gene: TRBJ1-6
v_gene: TRBV30
CDR3nt: TGTGCCTGGGGAAGGGATGATAATTCACCCCTCCACTTT
CDR3aa: CAWGRDDNSPLHF

d_gene: .
abundance: many
j_gene: TRBJ2-7
v_gene: TRBV7-9
CDR3nt: TGTGCCAGCAGCCAGGAGGCTACCCCCTACGAGCAGTACTTC
CDR3aa: CASSQEATPYEQYF

d_gene: TRBD2
abundance: many
j_gene: TRBJ2-7
v_gene: TRBV27
CDR3nt: TGTGCCAGCAGTTCCGGGACTAGCGGGAGGGCCGTCCACGAGCAGTACTTC
CDR3aa: CASSSGTSGRAVHEQYF

d_gene: TRBD1
abundance: few
j_gene: TRBJ1-5
v_gene: TRBV19
CDR3nt: TGTGCCAGTAGGGCTCAATTACAGGGGAGAAGCAATCAGCCCCAGCATTTT
CDR3aa: CASRAQLQGRSNQPQHF

d_gene: TRBD1
abundance: few
j_gene: TRBJ1-4
v_gene: TRBV10-3
CDR3nt: TGTGCCATCAGTGACTTCGGGGGACAGGAGGAGTCACTGTTTTTT
CDR3aa: CAISDFGGQEESLFF

d_gene: .
abundance: few
j_gene: TRBJ1-6
v_gene: TRBV6-1
CDR3nt: TGTGCCAGCAGTGAAGCGCCATCGCTATCCGTTTCACCCCTCCACTTT
CDR3aa: CASSEAPSLSVSPLHF

d_gene: .
abundance: .
j_gene: TRBJ1-1
v_gene: TRBV30
CDR3nt: TGTGCCTGGAGTCCGCCGGACAGTCTGAACACTGAAGCTCTCTTT
CDR3aa: CAWSPPDSLNTEALF

d_gene: .
abundance: many
j_gene: TRBJ2-7
v_gene: TRBV2
CDR3nt: TGTGCCAGCAGAGCCGTAAACTACGAGCAGTACTTC
CDR3aa: CASRAVNYEQYF

d_gene: .
abundance: many
j_gene: TRBJ2-7
v_gene: TRBV28
CDR3nt: TGTGCCAGCAGTTTAGGGCAGGGGAAGCACGAGCAGTACTTC
CDR3aa: CASSLGQGKHEQYF

d_gene: .
abundance: .
j_gene: TRBJ1-2
v_gene: TRBV12-3/TRBV12-4
CDR3nt: TGTGCCAGCACCCGAGGGGCCCTCTATGGCTACACCTTC
CDR3aa: CASTRGALYGYTF

d_gene: TRBD2
abundance: .
j_gene: TRBJ2-7
v_gene: TRBV5-5
CDR3nt: TGTGCCAGCAGCTTGGAACTCGGACTAGCGGCCGAGCAGTACTTC
CDR3aa: CASSLELGLAAEQYF

d_gene: .
abundance: many
j_gene: TRBJ2-7
v_gene: TRBV7-2
CDR3nt: TGTGCCAGCAGCCCCTTAGGACGGGAGCAGTACTTC
CDR3aa: CASSPLGREQYF